The TCR beta chain under discussion was sequenced for a study of T cells of healthy individuals. TCRdb reprocessed the 5' RACE reads via MiXCR and lists one record per CDR3 protein. The sample has about 82,000 distinct CDR3 sequences; about 4.8% are singletons. The CDR3 loop spans 17 amino acids. Germline V CDR1 and CDR2: MNHNY, SVGAGI (reference sequence). V shed 7 bases and J 5 bases; nucleotides not matched to a gene: 14. This TCR came from a female donor in good health. The chain links TRBV6-6 to TRBJ1-4; 9 bases match TRBD1. CDR3 sequence: CASTINIGTGTNEKLFF. The CDR3 DNA sequence: TGTGCCAGCACCATCAATATCGGGACAGGGACGAATGAAAAACTGTTTTTT.